This TCR beta chain was sequenced during a study of blood T cell repertoires in COVID-19. Assay used: immunoSEQ multiplex PCR; TCRdb lists only in-frame clones, some missing. The data hold roughly 66,000 clones, with more than 65% observed a single time. CDR1 is KGHSH, CDR2 LQKENI, per germline. CDR3 length: 14 amino acids. Trimming stripped 2 bases from V and 3 bases from J, with 10 bases between. The source of this sequence is a woman aged 55-75 years with acute or convalescent COVID-19. The chain recombines TRBV18 with TRBJ1-2; D possibly corresponds to TRBD1 (5 bases). The source material was peripheral blood. This CDR3 is CASSPGAGDYGYTF. Here the CDR3 DNA reads TGTGCCAGCTCACCAGGGGCAGGAGACTATGGCTACACCTTC.